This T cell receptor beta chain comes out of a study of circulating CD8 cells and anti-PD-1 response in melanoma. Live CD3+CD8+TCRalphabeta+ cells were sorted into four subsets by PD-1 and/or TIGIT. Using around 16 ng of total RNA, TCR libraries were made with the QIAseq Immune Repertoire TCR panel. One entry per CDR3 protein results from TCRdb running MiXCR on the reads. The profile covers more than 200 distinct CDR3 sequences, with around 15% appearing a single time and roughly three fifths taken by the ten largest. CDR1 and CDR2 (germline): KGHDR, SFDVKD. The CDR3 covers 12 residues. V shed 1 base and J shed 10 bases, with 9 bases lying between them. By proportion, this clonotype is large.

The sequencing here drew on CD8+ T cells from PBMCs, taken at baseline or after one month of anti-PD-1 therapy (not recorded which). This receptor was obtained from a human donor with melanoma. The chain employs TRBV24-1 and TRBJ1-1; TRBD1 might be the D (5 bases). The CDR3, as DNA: TGTGCCACCAGTGATTTCGAGGGGACAGCTTTCTTT. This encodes CATSDFEGTAFF.